One sample yielded the 5 T cell receptor beta chains listed below, sequenced in a study of blood T cell repertoires in COVID-19. Some clones are missing from TCRdb's copy, which holds only in-frame ones; the method was immunoSEQ multiplex PCR. The table shows approximately 130,000 clones, with roughly 86% occurring only once. The sequenced sample was peripheral blood. These receptors were obtained from a woman aged 50 to 65 who had recovered from COVID-19.

The CDR3 loop reads CASSRGRAAYNEQFF. As DNA, the CDR3 is TGTGCCAGCAGCCGAGGGAGGGCCGCCTACAATGAGCAGTTCTTC. J is TRBJ2-1 and V is TRBV7-6; TRBD2 aligns across 7 bases. CDR3 length equals 15 residues. V lost 5 bases to trimming and J lost 2 bases; unmatched junction nucleotides: 6. Germline CDR1 and CDR2: SGHVS and FNYEAQ. Full variable domain (missing parts from reference TRBV7-6 and TRBJ2-1): GAGVSQSPRYKVTKRGQDVALRCDPISGHVSLYWYRQALGQGPEFLTYFNYEAQQDKSGLPNDRFSAERPEGSISTLTIQRTEQRDSAMYRCASSRGRAAYNEQFFGPGTRLTVL.

The CDR3 DNA sequence: TGTGCCAGCAGCTCCTACCTTAATTCACCCCTCCACTTT. This sequence encodes CASSSYLNSPLHF. The gene calls are TRBV7-2 and TRBJ1-6; unclear D gene. V lost 4 bases, J lost 6 bases, and 7 bases lay in between. Germline CDR1 and CDR2: SGHTA and FQGNSA. The CDR3 totals 13 residues.

V and J are TRBV6-5 and TRBJ1-4, with 7 nucleotides matching TRBD1. The CDR3 has 14 amino acids. J lost 8 bases, V lost 5 bases, and 8 bases had no gene match. Germline CDR1 reads MNHEY; CDR2 reads SVGAGI. CDR3 region: CASSTGESLEKLFF. Here the CDR3 DNA reads TGTGCCAGCAGTACAGGGGAAAGTTTAGAAAAACTGTTTTTT.

CDR3 bases: TGTGCCAGCGGGCCCCGGGATACGCAGTATTTT. Its protein is CASGPRDTQYF. The chain employs TRBV6-5 and TRBJ2-3; D gene uncertain. The germline gives CDR1 MNHEY, CDR2 SVGAGI. The CDR3 contains 11 residues. V was pared by 8 bases and J by 6 bases, with 9 bases between.

This clone has just one count. The chain has TRBV7-2 and TRBJ2-1, with TRBD2 identical over 10 bases. CDR3 length: 15 amino acids. Germline CDR1 reads SGHTA; CDR2 reads FQGNSA. V shed 2 bases and J 9 bases; nucleotides not matched to a gene: 7. The CDR3 DNA follows: TGTGCCAGCAGCTTAAGCAGCGGGAGGGCCCGTGAGCAGTTCTTC. Translation gives CASSLSSGRAREQFF.